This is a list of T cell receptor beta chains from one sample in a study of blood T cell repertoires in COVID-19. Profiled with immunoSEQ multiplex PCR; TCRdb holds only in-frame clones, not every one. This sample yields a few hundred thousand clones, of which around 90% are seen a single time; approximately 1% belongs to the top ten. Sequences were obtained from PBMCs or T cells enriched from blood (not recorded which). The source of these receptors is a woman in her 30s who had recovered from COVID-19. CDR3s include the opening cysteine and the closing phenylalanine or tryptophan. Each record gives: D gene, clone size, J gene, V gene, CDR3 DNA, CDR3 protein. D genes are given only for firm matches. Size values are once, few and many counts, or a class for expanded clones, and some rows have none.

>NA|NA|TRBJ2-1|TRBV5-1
TGCGCCAGCAGCTTTTTCGGGACACCCAATGAGCAGTTCTTC
CASSFFGTPNEQFF
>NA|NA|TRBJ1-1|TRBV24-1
TGTGCCACCAGTGATCCAGGGGCTGGGAACACTGAAGCTTTCTTT
CATSDPGAGNTEAFF
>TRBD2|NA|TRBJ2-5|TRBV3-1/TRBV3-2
TGTGCCAGCAGCCAAGGTCGACTAGCGGGGCAAGAGACCCAGTACTTC
CASSQGRLAGQETQYF
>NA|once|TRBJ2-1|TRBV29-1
TGCAGCGTTGAAGTGTTGGGACTTGGGATCTCGGGCAATGAGCAGTTCTTC
CSVEVLGLGISGNEQFF
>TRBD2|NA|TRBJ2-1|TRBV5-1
TGCGCCAGCAGCTTTGGCCTAGCGGGAGGAGGGTCCTACAATGAGCAGTTCTTC
CASSFGLAGGGSYNEQFF
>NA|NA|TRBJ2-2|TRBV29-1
TGCAGCGGTGGACAAAACACCGGGGAGCTGTTTTTT
CSGGQNTGELFF
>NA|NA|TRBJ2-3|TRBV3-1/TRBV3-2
TGTGCCAGCAGCCAAGGCGGAACAGATACGCAGTATTTT
CASSQGGTDTQYF
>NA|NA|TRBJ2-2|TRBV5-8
TGTGCCAGCAGCTTATGGCAGGGGGGCACCGGGGAGCTGTTTTTT
CASSLWQGGTGELFF
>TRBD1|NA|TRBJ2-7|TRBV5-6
TGTGCCAGCAGCTTGCGGGGGACAGGGTCCTACGAGCAGTACTTC
CASSLRGTGSYEQYF
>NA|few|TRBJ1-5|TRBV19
TGTGCCAGTAGTATATTAGGGGATCAGCCCCAGCATTTT
CASSILGDQPQHF
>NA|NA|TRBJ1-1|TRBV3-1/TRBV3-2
TGTGCCAGCAGCCGGGAGGGGCCGAACACTGAAGCTTTCTTT
CASSREGPNTEAFF
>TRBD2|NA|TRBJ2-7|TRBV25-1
TGTGCCAGCAGTGCACAACCGGGGGGGCCTCTCTACGAGCAGTACTTC
CASSAQPGGPLYEQYF
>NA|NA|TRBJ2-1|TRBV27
TGTGCCACCATACGAGTAGCCGCCACCTTGAGCTCCTACAATGAGCAGTTCTTC
CATIRVAATLSSYNEQFF
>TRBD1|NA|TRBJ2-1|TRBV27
TGTGCCAGCAGTCCCCGGGACAGGGTCTCCAATGAGCAGTTCTTC
CASSPRDRVSNEQFF
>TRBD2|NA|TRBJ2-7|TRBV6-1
TGTGCCAGCAGTGAAGCGGGTCCGGGAGGGGGCTACGAGCAGTACTTC
CASSEAGPGGGYEQYF
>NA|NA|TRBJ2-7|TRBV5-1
TGCGCCAGCAGCTTAAGTTCAGGTTTTCACTACGAGCAGTACTTC
CASSLSSGFHYEQYF
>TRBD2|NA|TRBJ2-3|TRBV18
TGTGCCAGCTCACCACTAGCGAGCGGGGGGGCCACAGATACGCAGTATTTT
CASSPLASGGATDTQYF
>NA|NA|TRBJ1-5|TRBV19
TGTGCCAGTAGGCGGCCTCAAGTAAGGCCTCAGCCCCAGCATTTT
CASRRPQVRPQPQHF
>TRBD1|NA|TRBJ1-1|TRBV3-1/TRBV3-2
TGTGCCAGCAGCCAGTTGGGACAGATCGATGAAGCTTTCTTT
CASSQLGQIDEAFF
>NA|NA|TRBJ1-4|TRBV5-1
TGCGCCAGCAGCTTGGGGGGCTACACTAATGAAAAACTGTTTTTT
CASSLGGYTNEKLFF
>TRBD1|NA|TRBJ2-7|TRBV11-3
TGTGCCAGCAGCTTAGCCGGGACAGTCTCCTACGAGCAGTACTTC
CASSLAGTVSYEQYF
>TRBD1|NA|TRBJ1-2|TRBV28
TGTGCCAGCAGTTCTCCCGGGACAGGGGCTAACTATGGCTACACCTTC
CASSSPGTGANYGYTF
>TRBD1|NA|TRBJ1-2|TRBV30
TGTGCCTTACAGGGGGCCGGCTACACCTTC
CALQGAGYTF
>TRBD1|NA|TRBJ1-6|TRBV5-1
TGCGCCAGCAGTCCTGGACAGGGAAGCTCCTATAATTCACCCCTCCACTTT
CASSPGQGSSYNSPLHF
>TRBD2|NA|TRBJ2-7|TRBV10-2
TGCGCCAGCACGGGGGGGCCCTACGAGCAGTACTTC
CASTGGPYEQYF
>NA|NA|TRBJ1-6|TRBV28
TGTGCCAGTGGGAGCTCCTATAATTCACCCCTCCACTTT
CASGSSYNSPLHF
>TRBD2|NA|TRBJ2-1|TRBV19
TGTGCCAGTAGTATAGATCGGTCTAGCGGGAATTACAATGAGCAGTTCTTC
CASSIDRSSGNYNEQFF
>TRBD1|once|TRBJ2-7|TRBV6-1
TGTGCCAGCAGTGGGACCCACTCAACAGGGGGCTCCTTTGTCGAGCAGTACTTC
CASSGTHSTGGSFVEQYF
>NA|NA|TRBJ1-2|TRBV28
TGTGCCAGCAGTTTCGGGGGGCGTAATGGCTACACCTTC
CASSFGGRNGYTF
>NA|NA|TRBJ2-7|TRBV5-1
TGCGCCAGCAGCTTGGTTGGAGGCTCCTACGAGCAGTACTTC
CASSLVGGSYEQYF
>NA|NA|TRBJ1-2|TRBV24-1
TGTGCCACCAGTGACCCCCTAAGTAGAAATGGCTACACCTTC
CATSDPLSRNGYTF